This T cell receptor (beta chain) was retrieved from a study of OX40 agonist ivuxolimab in advanced cancers. Turning to the overall study: The costimulatory receptor OX40 (CD134) was targeted by ivuxolimab, a fully human IgG2 agonistic monoclonal antibody. The purpose of peripheral TCRbeta sequencing was to test whether ivuxolimab changed TCR sequence diversity and led to clonal T-cell expansion. Partial responses occurred in three dose-escalation patients, of whom one had hepatocellular carcinoma and two had cutaneous melanoma. Patients were allowed to have had prior anti-PD-1, anti-PD-L1 or anti-CTLA-4 therapy, and 40% to 45% of the dose-escalation patients had been treated with checkpoint inhibitors. Intravenous ivuxolimab was administered to patients every 2 weeks at six dose levels: 0.01, 0.1, 0.3, 1.5, 3 and 10 mg/kg. The paper describes the monotherapy dose-escalation part (N = 52 patients) of the phase I trial of ivuxolimab. Of the roughly 50 dose-escalation patients, hepatocellular carcinoma was present in about 20, melanoma in around 15, renal cell carcinoma in 9 and head and neck cancer in 9. A male proportion of around 83% and a mean age of approximately 58 years, ranging from roughly 23 to 90, were recorded for the dose-escalation cohort. General study outcomes and caveats: Low levels of normalized T-cell clonal expansion were also seen in some nonresponding patients. At doses of 0.1 to 3.0 mg/kg, clonal expansion of both CD4+ and CD8+ blood T cells was observed from baseline to week 6. Antigen specificity was not determined for the clonally expanded peripheral T cells. In the 0.1-3.0 mg/kg groups, partial responders had among the lowest normalized peripheral clonal expansion, particularly in CD8+ T cells. On average, CD8+ T cells showed more expanded clones than CD4+ T cells after ivuxolimab.

To sequence the TCRbeta CDR3 region, genomic DNA was isolated from the sorted cells. TCRbeta CDR3 regions were sequenced using the immunoSEQ Assay. In its TCRdb copy, this immuneACCESS table keeps in-frame sequences only and misses some clones. Where compared with another copy, unresolved V genes explain less than half of these, and the others have no known cause. The sample profile shows around 60,000 clones; about 88% of them were found once. The ten largest clones add up to roughly 1.9% of the sample. The junction shows trimming of 3 bases on V and 5 bases on J, plus 11 bases between the germline ends. The germline V gene encodes CDR1 SGHRS and CDR2 YFSETQ. The CDR3 numbers 14 residues from cysteine through phenylalanine. Only the CDR3 region is kept as DNA, spanning 42 bases read in frame from base 1. Patients with a history of autoimmune disease or receiving systemic immunosuppression were excluded from the trial. In every dose cohort, peripheral blood was drawn for TCR sequencing at baseline, cycle 4 day 1, and cycle 7 day 1. The samples were taken from a phase I, first-in-human, multicenter, open-label dose-escalation trial of ivuxolimab. Adults with locally advanced or metastatic melanoma, renal cell, hepatocellular, or head and neck squamous cell carcinoma were enrolled in the trial. Before TCR sequencing, CD4+ and CD8+ T cells were separately sorted from peripheral blood.

On this clone itself: The antigen it recognizes is unknown. No base quality values were provided; no much bigger clone lies one nucleotide off.

This chain is built from TRBV5-1 and TRBJ2-2, with TRBD1 perhaps the D gene, on 6 matching bases. Source: CD4+ or CD8+ T cells sorted from blood, taken in a trial of the OX40 agonist ivuxolimab. This receptor was taken from an adult with an advanced solid tumor such as melanoma, head and neck, liver or kidney cancer. The CDR3 protein sequence reads: CASSSYRETGELFF. In nucleotides, the sequence is TGCGCCAGCAGCTCATACAGGGAGACCGGGGAGCTGTTTTTT.